Listed below are T cell receptor beta chains from one sample, sequenced in a study of blood T cells in healthy people across ages. TCRdb reanalysed the 5' RACE reads using MiXCR and keeps one entry per CDR3 protein. The profile shows 700,000 to 900,000 distinct CDR3 sequences, approximately 53% of them singletons. The sample taken for sequencing was blood. These receptors all stem from a man older than 75 in good health. The CDR3 runs from the conserved cysteine through the conserved F or W. A D gene is named only where the DNA matches it firmly. The listing skips clone size in some rows; elsewhere it reads once, few, many or a size class.

13	NA	NA	TRBJ2-3	TRBV25-1	TGTGCCAGCAGTGACCCGCCTAAAGATACGCAGTATTTT	CASSDPPKDTQYF
13	NA	NA	TRBJ2-7	TRBV10-3	TGTGCCATCAGTACCGGGAGTTTCAACGAGCAGTACTTC	CAISTGSFNEQYF
15	NA	TRBD2	TRBJ2-7	TRBV20-1	TGCAGTGCTAGAGATCCGGCTAGCGGGAGTTACGAGCAGTACTTC	CSARDPASGSYEQYF
16	NA	NA	TRBJ2-7	TRBV5-1	TGCGCCAGCAGCTTGGGCCGGAATGGAGGCCTCTACGAGCAGTACTTC	CASSLGRNGGLYEQYF
18	NA	TRBD2	TRBJ2-2	TRBV9	TGTGCCAGCAGCGTCTCGGGACTAGCGGGTCTGGGAACCGGGGAGCTGTTTTTT	CASSVSGLAGLGTGELFF
15	NA	TRBD1	TRBJ2-2	TRBV10-3	TGTGCCATCAGTGAAGGGGGACAGGCCGGCGGGGAGCTGTTTTTT	CAISEGGQAGGELFF
16	few	NA	TRBJ1-6	TRBV2	TGTGCCAGCATGCGGGCCCTGCAGGTGCAAAATTCACCCCTCCACTTT	CASMRALQVQNSPLHF
15	few	TRBD2	TRBJ2-7	TRBV20-1	TGCAGTGCTACCCCGACTAGCGGGCTCTCCTACGAGCAGTACTTC	CSATPTSGLSYEQYF
16	NA	TRBD1	TRBJ1-1	TRBV4-2	TGTGCCAGCAGCCAACCCAGGGGGCCTCGTGGCACTGAAGCTTTCTTT	CASSQPRGPRGTEAFF
13	few	NA	TRBJ2-5	TRBV30	TGTGCCTGGAGGCCCTCGGTACGGCAGACCCAGTACTTC	CAWRPSVRQTQYF
13	NA	NA	TRBJ1-1	TRBV28	TGTGCCAGCAGTTTAATCGACTACACTGAAGCTTTCTTT	CASSLIDYTEAFF
14	NA	NA	TRBJ2-5	TRBV2	TGTGCCAGCAGTGTTCGACTACGCCAAGAGACCCAGTACTTC	CASSVRLRQETQYF
13	NA	NA	TRBJ1-2	TRBV6-1	TGTGCCAGCAGTCCTAATACCAACTATGGCTACACCTTC	CASSPNTNYGYTF
15	few	TRBD1	TRBJ2-5	TRBV5-1	TGCGCCAGCATCCGACCGGGACAGTCTCAAGAGACCCAGTACTTC	CASIRPGQSQETQYF
13	NA	NA	TRBJ2-2	TRBV28	TGTGCCAGCAGTCTCCCCTACACCGGGGAGCTGTTTTTT	CASSLPYTGELFF
13	few	NA	TRBJ2-5	TRBV20-1	TGCAGTGCTAGTGGGGACATCCAAGAGACCCAGTACTTC	CSASGDIQETQYF
14	once	NA	TRBJ2-7	TRBV20-1	TGCAGTGCTAGAGTTGGGACAAAGGCGGACGAGCAGTACTTC	CSARVGTKADEQYF
14	few	TRBD1	TRBJ2-7	TRBV10-3	TGTGCCATCAGTCCCGGGACAGCAAGCTACGAGCAGTACTTC	CAISPGTASYEQYF
16	few	TRBD2	TRBJ2-5	TRBV3-1	TGTGCCAGCAGCCACCGACTAGCGGGAGTAAGGGAGACCCAGTACTTC	CASSHRLAGVRETQYF
16	NA	NA	TRBJ1-2	TRBV12-3/TRBV12-4	TGTGCCAGCTGGGAGAGGGGCCTCCGGGGAAACTATGGCTACACCTTC	CASWERGLRGNYGYTF
15	few	NA	TRBJ1-2	TRBV28	TGTGCCAGCAGTGCCCCTCCGTGGGGGGTCGATGGCTACACCTTC	CASSAPPWGVDGYTF
11	few	NA	TRBJ1-2	TRBV7-6	TGTGCCAGCAGCCTTGACAATGGCTACACCTTC	CASSLDNGYTF
17	NA	NA	TRBJ2-1	TRBV18	TGTGCCAGCTCCCTACTCGGCATTCAGGGTTCCTACAATGAGCAGTTCTTC	CASSLLGIQGSYNEQFF
16	NA	TRBD2	TRBJ2-5	TRBV25-1	TGTGCCAGCAGTGGCCGGGGGGGGACGTACCAAGAGACCCAGTACTTC	CASSGRGGTYQETQYF
16	NA	NA	TRBJ2-4	TRBV20-1	TGCAGTGCTGCCCGCAGCGAGGGGCTGGTCAAAAACATTCAGTACTTC	CSAARSEGLVKNIQYF
16	NA	TRBD2	TRBJ2-1	TRBV6-2/TRBV6-3	TGTGCCAGCAGGGATCCGGGAGGACCCTCCTACAATGAGCAGTTCTTC	CASRDPGGPSYNEQFF
12	NA	NA	TRBJ2-3	TRBV11-2	TGTGCCAGCAGCTTCGGATCCGGATACGCGTATTTT	CASSFGSGYAYF